Sequencing of this T cell receptor (beta chain) was carried out in a study of CD8 T cells in Susac syndrome. The CDR3 extends over 15 amino acids. Trimming took 4 bases from V and 6 from J; bases not matched to a gene: 7. Germline CDR1 reads SGHNT; CDR2 reads YYREEE (reference sequence). An input of 0.5 to 1 ug of RNA was subjected to reverse transcription using random hexamers. TCRdb re-called the immunoSEQ multiplex PCR reads with MiXCR, one entry per CDR3 protein. Among about 140,000 distinct CDR3 sequences listed, roughly 94% were seen once. This rearrangement joins TRBV5-4 to TRBJ2-1; 10 bases agree with TRBD1. Sequencing used CD4+ T cells from PBMCs. This TCR was recovered from a human donor with Susac syndrome. The CDR3 spells CASSTDRGRPNEQFF. CDR3 DNA sequence: TGTGCCAGCAGCACCGACAGGGGGCGGCCCAATGAGCAGTTCTTC.